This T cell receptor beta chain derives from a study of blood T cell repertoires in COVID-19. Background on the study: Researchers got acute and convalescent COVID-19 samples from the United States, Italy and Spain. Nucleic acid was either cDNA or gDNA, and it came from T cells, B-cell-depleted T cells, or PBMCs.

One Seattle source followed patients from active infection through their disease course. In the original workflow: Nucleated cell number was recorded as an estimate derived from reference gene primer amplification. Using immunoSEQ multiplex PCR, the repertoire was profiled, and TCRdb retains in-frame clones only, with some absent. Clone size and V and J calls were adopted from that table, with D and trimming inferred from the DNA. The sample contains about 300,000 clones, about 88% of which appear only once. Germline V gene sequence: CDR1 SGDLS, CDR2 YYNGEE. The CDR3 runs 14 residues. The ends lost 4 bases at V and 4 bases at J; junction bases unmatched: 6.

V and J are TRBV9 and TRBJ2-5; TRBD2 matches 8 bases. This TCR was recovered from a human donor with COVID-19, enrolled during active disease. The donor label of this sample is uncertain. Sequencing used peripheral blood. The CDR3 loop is CASSSNGGGETQYF. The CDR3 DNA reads TGTGCCAGCAGCTCCAACGGGGGGGGAGAGACCCAGTACTTC.